This T cell receptor (beta chain) was observed in a study of OX40 agonist ivuxolimab in advanced cancers. Background on the study: The dose-escalation group included hepatocellular carcinoma, melanoma, renal cell carcinoma and head and neck cancer.

TCRdb's table, derived via immunoSEQ multiplex PCR, lists solely in-frame clones and lacks some. The table includes roughly 40,000 clones, approximately 78% detected once. Patients were excluded for autoimmune disease history or systemic immunosuppression. Details on this clone: Antigen specificity is unknown.

Trimming took 7 bases from V and 8 from J; bases not matched to a gene: 9. The CDR3 totals 14 residues. From germline, CDR1 is MNHEY and CDR2 SVGAGI. Whole-study findings and limits: Expanded clones were, on average, more numerous among CD8+ T cells than CD4+. Certain nonresponding patients likewise had low normalized T-cell clonal expansion.

The chain combines TRBV6-5 with TRBJ2-1; 9 nucleotides match TRBD2. Specimen: CD4+ or CD8+ T cells sorted from blood, collected in a trial of the OX40 agonist ivuxolimab. This clonotype was sampled from an adult with an advanced solid tumor such as melanoma, head and neck, liver or kidney cancer. CDR3 coding DNA: TGTGCCAGCACTCGGGCGGGAGGGCCGTATGAGCAGTTCTTC. Protein product: CASTRAGGPYEQFF.